The rows below give T cell receptor beta chains drawn from one sample of a study of cytomegalovirus exposure and HLA in healthy donors. Profiling relied on immunoSEQ multiplex PCR, and the TCRdb table lists in-frame clones only, not all of them. Among under 250,000 clones listed, 80% to 85% were seen once. Sequencing was performed on PBMCs. The receptors derive from a boy between 2 and 10 years old in good health and CMV-seronegative. Both conserved end residues are part of each CDR3. The order of the fields is D gene, J gene, CDR3 length, V gene, clone size, CDR3 protein, CDR3 DNA. A D gene is named only where the DNA matches it firmly. Clone size is given for some rows only: seen once, a few or many times, or a class if the clone is expanded.

d_call: -
j_call: TRBJ2-3
cdr3_length: 14
v_call: TRBV4-1
clone_size: -
cdr3_aa: CASSPASRTDTQYF
cdr3_nt: TGCGCCAGCAGCCCGGCTAGCCGGACAGATACGCAGTATTTT

d_call: -
j_call: TRBJ2-1
cdr3_length: 12
v_call: TRBV6-1
clone_size: -
cdr3_aa: CASSEAMDEQFF
cdr3_nt: TGTGCCAGCAGTGAGGCCATGGATGAGCAGTTCTTC

d_call: TRBD2
j_call: TRBJ2-5
cdr3_length: 15
v_call: TRBV2
clone_size: -
cdr3_aa: CASRPGTSEQETQYF
cdr3_nt: TGTGCCAGCAGACCCGGGACTAGCGAGCAGGAGACCCAGTACTTC

d_call: TRBD1
j_call: TRBJ2-7
cdr3_length: 16
v_call: TRBV10-3
clone_size: -
cdr3_aa: CAISEGGTGLRSPQYF
cdr3_nt: TGTGCCATCAGTGAAGGAGGGACAGGGCTACGATCACCGCAGTACTTC

d_call: TRBD1
j_call: TRBJ1-1
cdr3_length: 14
v_call: TRBV5-1
clone_size: few
cdr3_aa: CASSSTGTGTEAFF
cdr3_nt: TGCGCCAGCAGCTCGACAGGGACGGGCACTGAAGCTTTCTTT

d_call: TRBD2
j_call: TRBJ2-5
cdr3_length: 17
v_call: TRBV9
clone_size: -
cdr3_aa: CASSVVTSGEYQETQYF
cdr3_nt: TGTGCCAGCAGCGTAGTGACTAGCGGGGAGTACCAAGAGACCCAGTACTTC

d_call: TRBD1
j_call: TRBJ2-1
cdr3_length: 14
v_call: TRBV2
clone_size: few
cdr3_aa: CASKPGQGYNEQFF
cdr3_nt: TGTGCCAGCAAGCCGGGACAGGGCTATAATGAGCAGTTCTTC

d_call: -
j_call: TRBJ2-5
cdr3_length: 12
v_call: TRBV4-1
clone_size: few
cdr3_aa: CASSHLGGTQYF
cdr3_nt: TGCGCCAGCAGCCATCTCGGAGGGACCCAGTACTTC

d_call: -
j_call: TRBJ2-7
cdr3_length: 16
v_call: TRBV18
clone_size: -
cdr3_aa: CASSGSDRRRPYEQYF
cdr3_nt: TGTGCCAGCTCGGGGTCCGACAGGCGACGTCCCTACGAGCAGTACTTC

d_call: TRBD1
j_call: TRBJ1-3
cdr3_length: 15
v_call: TRBV2
clone_size: -
cdr3_aa: CASRGTGRLGNTIYF
cdr3_nt: TGTGCCAGCAGGGGGACAGGGCGGTTGGGAAACACCATATATTTT

d_call: TRBD2
j_call: TRBJ2-1
cdr3_length: 15
v_call: TRBV6-1
clone_size: -
cdr3_aa: CASREAGGPQNEQFF
cdr3_nt: TGTGCCAGCAGAGAAGCGGGAGGGCCCCAAAATGAGCAGTTCTTC

d_call: -
j_call: TRBJ2-7
cdr3_length: 12
v_call: TRBV29-1
clone_size: -
cdr3_aa: CSVGASVGEQYF
cdr3_nt: TGCAGCGTTGGGGCATCAGTGGGCGAGCAGTACTTC

d_call: -
j_call: TRBJ1-1
cdr3_length: 16
v_call: TRBV12-5
clone_size: -
cdr3_aa: CASGLVRGTKNTEAFF
cdr3_nt: TGTGCTAGTGGTTTGGTAAGGGGCACCAAGAACACTGAAGCTTTCTTT

d_call: -
j_call: TRBJ2-7
cdr3_length: 11
v_call: TRBV6-6
clone_size: -
cdr3_aa: CASSYNGEQYF
cdr3_nt: TGTGCCAGCAGTTATAACGGCGAGCAGTACTTC

d_call: TRBD2
j_call: TRBJ2-1
cdr3_length: 18
v_call: TRBV9
clone_size: -
cdr3_aa: CASSVAAPGTILYNEQFF
cdr3_nt: TGTGCCAGCAGCGTAGCTGCACCCGGGACTATCCTTTACAATGAGCAGTTCTTC

d_call: -
j_call: TRBJ1-6
cdr3_length: 13
v_call: TRBV7-9
clone_size: -
cdr3_aa: CASSRQENSPLHF
cdr3_nt: TGTGCCAGCAGTCGACAGGAGAATTCACCCCTCCACTTT

d_call: TRBD2
j_call: TRBJ2-1
cdr3_length: 14
v_call: TRBV27
clone_size: -
cdr3_aa: CASSLGGGPNEQFF
cdr3_nt: TGTGCCAGCAGTTTAGGGGGGGGACCCAATGAGCAGTTCTTC

d_call: TRBD1
j_call: TRBJ2-7
cdr3_length: 15
v_call: TRBV7-6
clone_size: -
cdr3_aa: CASSGPGTGKGEQYF
cdr3_nt: TGTGCCAGCAGCGGACCCGGGACAGGGAAAGGCGAGCAGTACTTC

d_call: -
j_call: TRBJ1-1
cdr3_length: 15
v_call: TRBV6-5
clone_size: -
cdr3_aa: CASSYSKSGNTEAFF
cdr3_nt: TGTGCCAGCAGTTACTCGAAGTCCGGGAACACTGAAGCTTTCTTT

d_call: TRBD1
j_call: TRBJ1-2
cdr3_length: 15
v_call: TRBV4-1
clone_size: -
cdr3_aa: CASSQGLWTGLGYTF
cdr3_nt: TGCGCCAGCAGCCAGGGCCTATGGACAGGGCTTGGCTACACCTTC

d_call: TRBD2
j_call: TRBJ2-7
cdr3_length: 13
v_call: TRBV19
clone_size: -
cdr3_aa: CASSMGGIGEQYF
cdr3_nt: TGTGCCAGTAGTATGGGGGGGATAGGCGAGCAGTACTTC

d_call: TRBD1
j_call: TRBJ1-2
cdr3_length: 14
v_call: TRBV13
clone_size: -
cdr3_aa: CASSLGRDRYGYTF
cdr3_nt: TGTGCCAGCAGCTTAGGTCGGGACAGATATGGCTACACCTTC

d_call: -
j_call: TRBJ1-2
cdr3_length: 15
v_call: TRBV27
clone_size: -
cdr3_aa: CASSLSGGYSDGYTF
cdr3_nt: TGTGCCAGCAGTTTATCTGGGGGGTATTCGGATGGCTACACCTTC

d_call: TRBD2
j_call: TRBJ2-3
cdr3_length: 15
v_call: TRBV2
clone_size: -
cdr3_aa: CASSFSAGGTDTQYF
cdr3_nt: TGTGCCAGCAGTTTTTCAGCGGGAGGCACAGATACGCAGTATTTT

d_call: -
j_call: TRBJ1-2
cdr3_length: 16
v_call: TRBV19
clone_size: -
cdr3_aa: CASSTSGGPGGYGYTF
cdr3_nt: TGTGCCAGTAGTACCTCCGGCGGCCCCGGAGGGTATGGCTACACCTTC

d_call: -
j_call: TRBJ2-4
cdr3_length: 15
v_call: TRBV7-9
clone_size: -
cdr3_aa: CASSSPRGTKNIQYF
cdr3_nt: TGTGCCAGCAGCTCCCCGCGAGGCACCAAAAACATTCAGTACTTC

d_call: TRBD1
j_call: TRBJ2-7
cdr3_length: 14
v_call: TRBV10-3
clone_size: -
cdr3_aa: CATLLDRGPYEQYF
cdr3_nt: TGTGCCACCTTACTTGACAGGGGGCCATACGAGCAGTACTTC

d_call: -
j_call: TRBJ2-5
cdr3_length: 14
v_call: TRBV6-4
clone_size: -
cdr3_aa: CASLTTDEQETQYF
cdr3_nt: TGTGCCAGCCTAACCACAGATGAACAAGAGACCCAGTACTTC

d_call: TRBD2
j_call: TRBJ2-1
cdr3_length: 15
v_call: TRBV7-9
clone_size: -
cdr3_aa: CASSLGWGGYNEQFF
cdr3_nt: TGTGCCAGCAGCTTAGGGTGGGGGGGGTACAATGAGCAGTTCTTC

d_call: -
j_call: TRBJ1-5
cdr3_length: 14
v_call: TRBV30
clone_size: few
cdr3_aa: CAWRMGGSNQPQHF
cdr3_nt: TGTGCCTGGAGAATGGGAGGGAGCAATCAGCCCCAGCATTTT

d_call: -
j_call: TRBJ1-5
cdr3_length: 15
v_call: TRBV2
clone_size: -
cdr3_aa: CASFLSKGGNQPQHF
cdr3_nt: TGTGCCAGCTTTTTGTCTAAGGGAGGCAATCAGCCCCAGCATTTT

d_call: TRBD1
j_call: TRBJ2-1
cdr3_length: 15
v_call: TRBV25-1
clone_size: -
cdr3_aa: CASSWGQGIGNEQFF
cdr3_nt: TGTGCCAGCAGTTGGGGACAGGGTATCGGCAATGAGCAGTTCTTC

d_call: -
j_call: TRBJ1-2
cdr3_length: 16
v_call: TRBV25-1
clone_size: -
cdr3_aa: CASSEWSNREDRGYTF
cdr3_nt: TGTGCCAGCAGTGAATGGTCGAACAGGGAAGATAGAGGCTACACCTTC

d_call: TRBD1
j_call: TRBJ1-1
cdr3_length: 16
v_call: TRBV5-1
clone_size: -
cdr3_aa: CATKSSGGIGRREAFF
cdr3_nt: TGCGCCACCAAAAGTTCAGGGGGCATCGGTAGGCGTGAAGCTTTCTTT

d_call: TRBD1
j_call: TRBJ1-1
cdr3_length: 13
v_call: TRBV7-9
clone_size: -
cdr3_aa: CASSSTGATEAFF
cdr3_nt: TGTGCCAGCAGCTCTACAGGGGCCACTGAAGCTTTCTTT

d_call: TRBD2
j_call: TRBJ2-3
cdr3_length: 16
v_call: TRBV11-2
clone_size: -
cdr3_aa: CASSPPRGEFTDTQYF
cdr3_nt: TGTGCCAGCAGCCCCCCACGGGGGGAATTCACAGATACGCAGTATTTT

d_call: -
j_call: TRBJ2-5
cdr3_length: 18
v_call: TRBV30
clone_size: -
cdr3_aa: CAWSVLGQAFLVIETQYF
cdr3_nt: TGTGCCTGGAGTGTATTGGGGCAGGCGTTTTTAGTAATAGAGACCCAGTACTTC